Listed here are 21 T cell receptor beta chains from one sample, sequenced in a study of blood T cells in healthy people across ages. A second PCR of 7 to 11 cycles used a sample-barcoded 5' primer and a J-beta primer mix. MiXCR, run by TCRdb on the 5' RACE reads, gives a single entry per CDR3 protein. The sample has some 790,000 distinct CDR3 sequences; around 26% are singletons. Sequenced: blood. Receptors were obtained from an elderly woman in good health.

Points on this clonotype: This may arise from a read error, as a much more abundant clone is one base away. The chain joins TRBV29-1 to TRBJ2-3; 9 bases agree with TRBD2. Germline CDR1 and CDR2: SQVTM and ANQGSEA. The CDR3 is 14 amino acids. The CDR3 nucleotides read TGCAGCGTCGCCGTAGCGGGGGCGACAGGTACGCAGTATTTT. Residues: CSVAVAGATGTQYF.

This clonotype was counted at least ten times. The CDR3 sequence: CASSPQEGSTQYF. DNA for the CDR3: TGTGCCAGCAGCCCCCAGGAGGGGTCGACCCAGTACTTC. The rearrangement links TRBV7-2 to TRBJ2-5; the D gene is possibly TRBD2 (6 bases). From germline, CDR1 is SGHTA and CDR2 FQGNSA. This CDR3 has 13 residues. Trimming removed 5 bases from V and 7 bases from J, with 14 bases in between.

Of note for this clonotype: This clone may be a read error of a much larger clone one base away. This CDR3 is CSARDGGRGGLNEQFF. For the CDR3, the DNA is TGCAGTGCTAGAGATGGGGGGCGGGGGGGCCTCAATGAGCAGTTCTTC. The gene calls are TRBV20-1 and TRBJ2-1, with 9 bases aligning to TRBD2. The J segment lost 6 bases and the V segment lost 0 bases, leaving 9 bases of the junction unmatched. Germline lookup yields CDR1 DFQATT and CDR2 SNEGSKA (reference sequence). The CDR3 spans 16 residues.

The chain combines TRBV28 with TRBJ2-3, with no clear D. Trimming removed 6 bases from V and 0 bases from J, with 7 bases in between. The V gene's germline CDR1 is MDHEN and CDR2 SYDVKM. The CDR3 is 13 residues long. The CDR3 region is CASRVDSTDTQYF. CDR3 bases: TGTGCCAGCAGGGTAGACAGCACAGATACGCAGTATTTT.

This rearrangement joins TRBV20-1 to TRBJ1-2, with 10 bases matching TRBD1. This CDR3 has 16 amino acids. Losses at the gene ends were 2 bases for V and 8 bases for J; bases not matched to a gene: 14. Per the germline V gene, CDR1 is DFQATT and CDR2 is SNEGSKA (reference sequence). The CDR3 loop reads CSARPRGTGALRGYTF. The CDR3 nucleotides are TGCAGTGCTAGACCCCGGGGGACAGGGGCCCTTCGGGGCTACACCTTC.

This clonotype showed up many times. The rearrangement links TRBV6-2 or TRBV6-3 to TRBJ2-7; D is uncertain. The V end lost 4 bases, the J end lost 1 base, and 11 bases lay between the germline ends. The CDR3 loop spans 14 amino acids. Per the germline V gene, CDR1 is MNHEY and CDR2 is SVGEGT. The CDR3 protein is CASSSVTPSYEQYF. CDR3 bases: TGTGCCAGCAGTTCGGTGACACCTTCCTACGAGCAGTACTTC.

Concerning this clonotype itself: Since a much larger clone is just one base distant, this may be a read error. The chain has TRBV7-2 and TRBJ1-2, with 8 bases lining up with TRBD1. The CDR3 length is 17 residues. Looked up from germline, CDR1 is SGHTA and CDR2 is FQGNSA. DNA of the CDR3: TGTGCCTGCAGCCCCACCGGTAGGGCAGGGGGCGACTATGGCTACACCTTC. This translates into CACSPTGRAGGDYGYTF.

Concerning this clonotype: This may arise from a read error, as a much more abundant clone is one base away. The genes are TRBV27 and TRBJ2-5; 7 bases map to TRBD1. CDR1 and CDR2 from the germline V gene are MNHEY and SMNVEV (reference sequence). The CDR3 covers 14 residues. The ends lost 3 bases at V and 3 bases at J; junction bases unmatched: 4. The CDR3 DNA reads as TGTGCCAGCAGTTTCGGACAGGCAAAAGAGACCCAGTACTTC. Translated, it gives CASSFGQAKETQYF.

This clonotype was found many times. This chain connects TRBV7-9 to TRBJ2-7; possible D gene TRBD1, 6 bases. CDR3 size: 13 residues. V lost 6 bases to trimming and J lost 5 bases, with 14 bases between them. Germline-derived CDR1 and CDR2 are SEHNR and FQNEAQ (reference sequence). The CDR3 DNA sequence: TGTGCCAGCAGGCACAGGGTACTCAACGAGCAGTACTTC. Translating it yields CASRHRVLNEQYF.

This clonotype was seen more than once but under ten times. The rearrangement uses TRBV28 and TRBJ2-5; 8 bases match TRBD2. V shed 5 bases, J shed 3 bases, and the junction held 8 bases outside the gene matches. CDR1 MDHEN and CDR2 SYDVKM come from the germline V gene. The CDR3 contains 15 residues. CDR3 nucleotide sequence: TGTGCCAGCAGTCCTCCAATAGCGGGGAAAGAGACCCAGTACTTC. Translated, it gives CASSPPIAGKETQYF.

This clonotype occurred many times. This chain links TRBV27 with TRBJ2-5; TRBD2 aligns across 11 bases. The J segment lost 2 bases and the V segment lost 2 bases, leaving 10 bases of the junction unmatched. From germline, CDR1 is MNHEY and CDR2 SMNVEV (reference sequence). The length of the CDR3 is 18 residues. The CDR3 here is CASSLRLAGGLHQETQYF. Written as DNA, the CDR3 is TGTGCCAGCAGTTTAAGGCTAGCGGGGGGACTCCATCAAGAGACCCAGTACTTC.

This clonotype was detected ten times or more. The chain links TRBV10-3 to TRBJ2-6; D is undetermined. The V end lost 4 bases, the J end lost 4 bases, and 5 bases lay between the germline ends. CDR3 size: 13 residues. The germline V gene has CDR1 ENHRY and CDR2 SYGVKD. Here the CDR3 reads CAISGMGANVLTF. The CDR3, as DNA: TGTGCCATCAGTGGGATGGGGGCCAACGTCCTGACTTTC.

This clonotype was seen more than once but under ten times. CDR3 coding DNA: TGTGCCAGCAATCTGAACAGGGTAGGGGCAGATACGCAGTATTTT. This encodes CASNLNRVGADTQYF. The chain has TRBV2 and TRBJ2-3; D is possibly TRBD1 (6 bases). Germline-derived CDR1 and CDR2 are SNHLY and FYNNEI. The CDR3 runs to 15 residues. V was pared by 7 bases and J by 4 bases, with 18 bases between.

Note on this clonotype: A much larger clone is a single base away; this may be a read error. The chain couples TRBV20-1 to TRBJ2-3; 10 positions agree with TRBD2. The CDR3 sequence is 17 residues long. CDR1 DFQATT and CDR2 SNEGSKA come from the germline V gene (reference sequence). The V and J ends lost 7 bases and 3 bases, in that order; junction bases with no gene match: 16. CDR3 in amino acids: CSVSAGGQLGSTDTQYF. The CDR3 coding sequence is TGCAGTGTTTCAGCGGGGGGGCAATTAGGGTCTACAGATACGCAGTATTTT.

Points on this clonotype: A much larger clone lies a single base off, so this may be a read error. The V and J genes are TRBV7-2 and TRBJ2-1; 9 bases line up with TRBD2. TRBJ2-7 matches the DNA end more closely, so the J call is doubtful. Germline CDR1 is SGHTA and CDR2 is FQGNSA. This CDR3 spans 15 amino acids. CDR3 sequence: CASSISGTSYNEQYF. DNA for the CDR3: TGTGCCAGCAGCATTTCCGGGACTAGCTACAATGAGCAGTACTTC.

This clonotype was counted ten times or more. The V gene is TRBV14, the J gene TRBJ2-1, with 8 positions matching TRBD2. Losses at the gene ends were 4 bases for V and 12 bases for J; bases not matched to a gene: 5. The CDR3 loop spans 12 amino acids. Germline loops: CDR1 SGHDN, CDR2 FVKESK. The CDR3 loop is CASSPGGTRQFF. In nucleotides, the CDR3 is TGTGCCAGCAGCCCGGGGGGGACAAGGCAGTTCTTC. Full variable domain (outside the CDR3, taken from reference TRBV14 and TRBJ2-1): EAGVTQFPSHSVIEKGQTVTLRCDPISGHDNLYWYRRVMGKEIKFLLHFVKESKQDESGMPNNRFLAERTGGTYSTLKVQPAELEDSGVYFCASSPGGTRQFFGPGTRLTVL.

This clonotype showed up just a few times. CDR3 nucleotides: TGTGCCAGCAGCCAAGTGGGACTGAACACTGAAGCTTTCTTT. This encodes CASSQVGLNTEAFF. This chain joins TRBV3-1 and TRBJ1-1; maybe TRBD1 (5 bases). The ends were cut back, 1 base at V and 0 bases at J, with 6 bases in the middle. This CDR3 has 14 residues. Per the germline V gene, CDR1 is LGHDT and CDR2 is YNNKEL (reference sequence).

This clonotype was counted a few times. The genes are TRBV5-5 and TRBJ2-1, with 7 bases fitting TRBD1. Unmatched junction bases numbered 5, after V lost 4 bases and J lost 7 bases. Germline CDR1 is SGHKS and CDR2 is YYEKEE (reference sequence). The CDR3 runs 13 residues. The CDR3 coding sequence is TGTGCCAGCAGCGAGAGACAGGGAAATGAGCAGTTCTTC. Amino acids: CASSERQGNEQFF.

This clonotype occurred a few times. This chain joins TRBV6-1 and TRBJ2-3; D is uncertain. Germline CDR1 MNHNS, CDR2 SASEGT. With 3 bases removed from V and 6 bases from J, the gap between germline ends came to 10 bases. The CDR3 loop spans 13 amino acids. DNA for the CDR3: TGTGCCAGCAGTGATCAAAGGTCGGATACGCAGTATTTT. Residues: CASSDQRSDTQYF.

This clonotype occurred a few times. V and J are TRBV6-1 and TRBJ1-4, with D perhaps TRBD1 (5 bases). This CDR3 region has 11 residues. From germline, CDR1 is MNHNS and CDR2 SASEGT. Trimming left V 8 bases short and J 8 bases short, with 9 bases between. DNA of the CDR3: TGTGCCAGCTGGGGGACCGAAAAACTGTTTTTT. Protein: CASWGTEKLFF.

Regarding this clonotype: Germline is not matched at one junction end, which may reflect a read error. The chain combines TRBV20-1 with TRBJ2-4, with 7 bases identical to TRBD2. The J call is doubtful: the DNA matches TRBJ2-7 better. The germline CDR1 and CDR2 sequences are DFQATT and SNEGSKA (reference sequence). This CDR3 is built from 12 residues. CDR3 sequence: CRAREREYEQYF. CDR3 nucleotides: TGCAGGGCTAGAGAGCGGGAATACGAGCAGTACTTC.